This T cell receptor beta chain is from a study of cytomegalovirus exposure and HLA in healthy donors. The PCR had 60 Vbeta and 13 Jbeta primers. TCRdb's copy holds only in-frame clones and misses some; the assay was immunoSEQ multiplex PCR. The table has 95,000 or so clones, about four fifths seen once. The CDR3 contains 13 residues. Trimming cost V 4 bases and J 4 bases; bases outside gene matches: 3. CDR1 LGHNA and CDR2 YSLEER come from the germline V gene. The sample consisted of PBMCs. The receptor's source is a woman in her 70s in good health and CMV-seropositive. The chain combines TRBV4-3 with TRBJ1-2, with TRBD1 matching over 7 bases. The CDR3 loop is CASSRDSTYGYTF. The CDR3 DNA sequence: TGCGCCAGCAGCCGGGACAGTACCTATGGCTACACCTTC.